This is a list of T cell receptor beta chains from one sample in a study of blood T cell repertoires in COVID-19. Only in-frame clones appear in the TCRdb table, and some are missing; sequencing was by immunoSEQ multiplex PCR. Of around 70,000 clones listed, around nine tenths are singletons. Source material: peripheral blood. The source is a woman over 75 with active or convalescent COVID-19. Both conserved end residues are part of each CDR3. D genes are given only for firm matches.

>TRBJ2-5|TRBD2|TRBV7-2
TGTGCCAGCAGCCCATTTGGTAGCGGGGGGACGCAAGAGACCCAGTACTTC
CASSPFGSGGTQETQYF
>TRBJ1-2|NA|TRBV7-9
TGTGCCAGCCGGACTTGGGGTATGGGGGCGCGGGACTATGGCTACACCTTC
CASRTWGMGARDYGYTF
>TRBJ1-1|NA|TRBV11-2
TGTGCCAGCAGCTTAGTATACACAGGGAGCACTGAAGCTTTCTTT
CASSLVYTGSTEAFF
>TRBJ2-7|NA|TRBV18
TGTGCCAGCTCACCATACCAGGGCGAGCAGTACTTC
CASSPYQGEQYF
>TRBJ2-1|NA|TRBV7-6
TGTGCCAGCAGCTTGGGAGTTGGACTTTACAATGAGCAGTTCTTC
CASSLGVGLYNEQFF
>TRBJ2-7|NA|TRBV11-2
TGTGCCAGCAGCTTAGCTGGGGGCAACATCATCTACGAGCAGTACTTC
CASSLAGGNIIYEQYF
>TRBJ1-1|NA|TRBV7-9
TGTGCCAGCCAAAGGGGGGGAACTGAAGCTTTCTTT
CASQRGGTEAFF
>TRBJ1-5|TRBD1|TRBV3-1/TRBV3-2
TGTGCCAGCAGCCGAAAAGCTACACAGGGGTCGGCCGGGAAGCCCCAGCATTTT
CASSRKATQGSAGKPQHF
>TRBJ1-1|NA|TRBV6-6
TGTGCCAGCAGAAAACACCCGAACACTGAAGCTTTCTTT
CASRKHPNTEAFF
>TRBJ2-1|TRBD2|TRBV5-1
TGCGCCAGCAGTACTAGCGGCCTATACAATGAGCAGTTCTTC
CASSTSGLYNEQFF
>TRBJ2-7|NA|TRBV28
TGTGCCACCACGGACAGAATCTACGAGCAGTACTTC
CATTDRIYEQYF
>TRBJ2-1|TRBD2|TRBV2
TGTGCCAGCAGTGAGGGCGGGGGGCCCCCCTACAATGAGCAGTTCTTC
CASSEGGGPPYNEQFF
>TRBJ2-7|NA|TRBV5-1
TGCGCCAGCAGCTCGGTACGTATCTCCGAGCAGTACTTC
CASSSVRISEQYF
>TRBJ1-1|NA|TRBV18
TGTGCCAGCTCACCATTAGGCAGGGTCGGAGTGAAGACTGAAGCTTTCTTT
CASSPLGRVGVKTEAFF
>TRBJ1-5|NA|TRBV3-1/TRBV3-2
TGTGCCAGCAGCCAAGGGCCGGAGCCTTATAGCAATCAGCCCCAGCATTTT
CASSQGPEPYSNQPQHF
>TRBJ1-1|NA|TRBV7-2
TGTGCCAGCAGCTCCGAATACAGGGTAAGGGGGAAAGCTTTCTTT
CASSSEYRVRGKAFF
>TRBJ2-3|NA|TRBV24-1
TGTGCCACCAGTTTCGGGGATACGCAGTATTTT
CATSFGDTQYF